This T cell receptor beta chain originates from a study of PD-L1 blockade in urothelial cancer. The protocol was immunoSEQ multiplex PCR, while the TCRdb copy is restricted to in-frame clones and leaves out a portion. The table lists 55,000 to 70,000 clones, around 80% of them singletons. The CDR3 has 14 amino acids. J lost 4 bases, V lost 0 bases, and 2 bases had no gene match. The V gene's germline CDR1 is SNHLY and CDR2 FYNNEI. The TCR originated in a man between 65 and 79 years old with urothelial cancer. The chain combines TRBV2 with TRBJ2-5, with 7 bases that match TRBD1. The specimen comprised PBMCs, sampled around atezolizumab (anti-PD-L1) treatment. The CDR3 spells CASSEAPGGETQYF. The CDR3 nucleotides are TGTGCCAGCAGTGAAGCGCCAGGGGGAGAGACCCAGTACTTC.